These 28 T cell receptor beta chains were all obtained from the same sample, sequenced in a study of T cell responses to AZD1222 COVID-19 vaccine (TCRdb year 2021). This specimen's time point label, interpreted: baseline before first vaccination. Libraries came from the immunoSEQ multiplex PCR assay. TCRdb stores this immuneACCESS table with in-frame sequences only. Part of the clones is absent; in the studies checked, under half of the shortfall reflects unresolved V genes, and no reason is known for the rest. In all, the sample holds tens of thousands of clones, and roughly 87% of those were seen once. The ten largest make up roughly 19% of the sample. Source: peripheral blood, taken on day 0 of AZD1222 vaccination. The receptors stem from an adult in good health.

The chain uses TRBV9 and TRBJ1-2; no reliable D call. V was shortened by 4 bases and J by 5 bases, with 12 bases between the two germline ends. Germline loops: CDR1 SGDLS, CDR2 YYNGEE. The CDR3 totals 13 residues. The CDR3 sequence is CASSQLTDYGYTF. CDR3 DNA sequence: TGTGCCAGCAGCCAGCTAACAGATTATGGCTACACCTTC.

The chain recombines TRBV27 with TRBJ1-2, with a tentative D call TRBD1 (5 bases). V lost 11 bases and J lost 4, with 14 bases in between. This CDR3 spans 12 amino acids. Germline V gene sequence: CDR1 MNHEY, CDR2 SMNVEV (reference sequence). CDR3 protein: CASTGLGYGYTF. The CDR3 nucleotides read TGTGCCTCCACGGGGCTCGGCTATGGCTACACCTTC.

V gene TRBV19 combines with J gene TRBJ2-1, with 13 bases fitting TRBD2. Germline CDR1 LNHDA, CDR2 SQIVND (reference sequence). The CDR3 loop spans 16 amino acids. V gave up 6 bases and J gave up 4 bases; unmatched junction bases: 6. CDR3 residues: CASRWGTSGDYNEQFF. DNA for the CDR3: TGTGCCAGTAGGTGGGGGACTAGCGGGGATTACAATGAGCAGTTCTTC. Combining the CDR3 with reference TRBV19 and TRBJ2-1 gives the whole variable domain DGGITQSPKYLFRKEGQNVTLSCEQNLNHDAMYWYRQDPGQGLRLIYYSQIVNDFQKGDIAEGYSVSREKKESFPLTVTSAQKNPTAFYLCASRWGTSGDYNEQFFGPGTRLTVL.

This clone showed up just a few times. The CDR3 region has the DNA TGTGCCAGCAGTTACTCCTGGAAAGAGACCCAGTACTTC. Translating it yields CASSYSWKETQYF. J is TRBJ2-5 and V is TRBV6-5, with D uncertain. Germline V CDR1 and CDR2: MNHEY, SVGAGI. The CDR3 sequence is 13 residues long. Trimming took 0 bases from V and 3 from J, leaving 5 bases between them.

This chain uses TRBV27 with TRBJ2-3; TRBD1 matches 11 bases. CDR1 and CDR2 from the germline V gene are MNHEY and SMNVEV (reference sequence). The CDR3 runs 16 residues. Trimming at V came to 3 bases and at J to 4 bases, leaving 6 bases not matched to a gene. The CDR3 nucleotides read TGTGCCAGCAGTTTCAGGACAGGGGGCGCCCCAGATACGCAGTATTTT. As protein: CASSFRTGGAPDTQYF.

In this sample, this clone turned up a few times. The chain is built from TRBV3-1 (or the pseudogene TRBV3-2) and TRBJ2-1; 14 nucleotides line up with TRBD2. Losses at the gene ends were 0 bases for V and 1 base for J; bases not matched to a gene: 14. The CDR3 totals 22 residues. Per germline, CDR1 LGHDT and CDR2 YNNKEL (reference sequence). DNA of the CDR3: TGTGCCAGCAGCCAAGATGTAGTCCGACTAGCGGGGGGGCCGGTGTCCTACAATGAGCAGTTCTTC. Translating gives CASSQDVVRLAGGPVSYNEQFF.

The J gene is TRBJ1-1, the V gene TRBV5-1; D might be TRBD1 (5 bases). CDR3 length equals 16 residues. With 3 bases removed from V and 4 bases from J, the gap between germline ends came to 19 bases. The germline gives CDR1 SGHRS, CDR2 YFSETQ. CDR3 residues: CASSSSRGVGSTEAFF. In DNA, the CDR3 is TGCGCCAGCAGCTCCTCCCGGGGGGTAGGGAGCACTGAAGCTTTCTTT.

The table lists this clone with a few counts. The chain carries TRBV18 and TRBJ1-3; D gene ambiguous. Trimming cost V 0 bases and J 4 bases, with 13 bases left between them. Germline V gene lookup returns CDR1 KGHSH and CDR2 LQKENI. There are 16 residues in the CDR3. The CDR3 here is CASSPPIRAPGNTIYF. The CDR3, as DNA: TGTGCCAGCTCACCACCGATCCGGGCACCGGGAAACACCATATATTTT.

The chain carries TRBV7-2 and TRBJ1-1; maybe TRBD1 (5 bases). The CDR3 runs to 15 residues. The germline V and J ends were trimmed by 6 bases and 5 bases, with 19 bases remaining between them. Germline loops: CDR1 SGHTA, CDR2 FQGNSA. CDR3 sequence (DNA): TGTGCCAGCAGTCGCAGTCTGACCCAGGGTACTGAAGCTTTCTTT. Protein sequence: CASSRSLTQGTEAFF.

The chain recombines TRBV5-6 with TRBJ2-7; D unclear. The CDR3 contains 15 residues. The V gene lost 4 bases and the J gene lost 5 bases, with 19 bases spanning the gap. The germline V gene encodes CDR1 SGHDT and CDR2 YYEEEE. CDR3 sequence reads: CASSQTLGRPNEQYF. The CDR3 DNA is TGTGCCAGCAGCCAAACGTTAGGGCGGCCGAACGAGCAGTACTTC.

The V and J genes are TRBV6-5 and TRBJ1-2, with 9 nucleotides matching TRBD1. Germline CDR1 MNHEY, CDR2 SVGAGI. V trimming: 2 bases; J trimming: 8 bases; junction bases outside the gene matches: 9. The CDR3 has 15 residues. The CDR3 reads CASSYRPTGGGGYTF. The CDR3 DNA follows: TGTGCCAGCAGTTACCGACCGACAGGGGGTGGCGGCTACACCTTC.

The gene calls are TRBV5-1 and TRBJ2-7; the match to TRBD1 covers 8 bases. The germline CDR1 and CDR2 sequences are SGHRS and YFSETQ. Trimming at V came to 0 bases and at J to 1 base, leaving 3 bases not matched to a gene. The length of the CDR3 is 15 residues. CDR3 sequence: CASSLGGTGSYEQYF. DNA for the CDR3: TGCGCCAGCAGCTTGGGGGGGACAGGATCCTACGAGCAGTACTTC.

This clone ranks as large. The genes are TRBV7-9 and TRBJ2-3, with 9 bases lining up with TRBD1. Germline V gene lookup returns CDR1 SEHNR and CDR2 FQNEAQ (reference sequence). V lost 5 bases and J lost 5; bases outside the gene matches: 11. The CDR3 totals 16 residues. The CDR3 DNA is TGTGCCAGCAGCCTAATCGGACAGGGGTTTGTAGATACGCAGTATTTT. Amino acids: CASSLIGQGFVDTQYF. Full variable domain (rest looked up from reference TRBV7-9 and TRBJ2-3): DTGVSQNPRHKITKRGQNVTFRCDPISEHNRLYWYRQTLGQGPEFLTYFQNEAQLEKSRLLSDRFSAERPKGSFSTLEIQRTEQGDSAMYLCASSLIGQGFVDTQYFGPGTRLTVL.

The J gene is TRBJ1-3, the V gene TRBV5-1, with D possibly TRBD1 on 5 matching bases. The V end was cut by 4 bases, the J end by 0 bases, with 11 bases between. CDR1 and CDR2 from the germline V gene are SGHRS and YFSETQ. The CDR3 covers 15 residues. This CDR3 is CASSGGPYSGNTIYF. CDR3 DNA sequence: TGCGCCAGCAGCGGGGGACCCTACTCTGGAAACACCATATATTTT.

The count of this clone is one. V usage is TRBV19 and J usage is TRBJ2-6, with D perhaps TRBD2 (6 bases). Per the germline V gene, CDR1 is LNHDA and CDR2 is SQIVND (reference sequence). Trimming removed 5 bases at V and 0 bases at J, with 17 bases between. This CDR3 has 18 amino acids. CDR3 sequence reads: CASSVLGRRASGANVLTF. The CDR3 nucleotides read TGTGCCAGTAGTGTGTTGGGACGGAGGGCCTCTGGGGCCAACGTCCTGACTTTC.

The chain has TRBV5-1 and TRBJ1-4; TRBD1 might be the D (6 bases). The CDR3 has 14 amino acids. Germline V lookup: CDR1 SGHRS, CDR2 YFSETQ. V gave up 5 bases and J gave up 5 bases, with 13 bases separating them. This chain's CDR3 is CASRKGELNEKLFF. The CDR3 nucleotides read TGCGCCAGCAGAAAGGGGGAACTCAATGAAAAACTGTTTTTT. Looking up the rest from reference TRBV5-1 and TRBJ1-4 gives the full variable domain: KAGVTQTPRYLIKTRGQQVTLSCSPISGHRSVSWYQQTPGQGLQFLFEYFSETQRNKGNFPGRFSGRQFSNSRSEMNVSTLELGDSALYLCASRKGELNEKLFFGSGTQLSVL.

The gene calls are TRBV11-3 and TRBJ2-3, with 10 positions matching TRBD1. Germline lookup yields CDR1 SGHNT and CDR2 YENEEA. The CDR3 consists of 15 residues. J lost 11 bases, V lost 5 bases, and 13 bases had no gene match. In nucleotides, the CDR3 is TGTGCCAGCAGCCAGGCGGGGACAGGGGCGTGGAAGCAGTATTTT. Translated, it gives CASSQAGTGAWKQYF.

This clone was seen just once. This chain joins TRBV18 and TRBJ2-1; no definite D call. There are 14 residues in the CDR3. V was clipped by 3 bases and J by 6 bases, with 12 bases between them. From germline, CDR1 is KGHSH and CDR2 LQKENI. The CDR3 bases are TGTGCCAGCTCACCCGACGCGAATCCCAATGAGCAGTTCTTC. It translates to CASSPDANPNEQFF.

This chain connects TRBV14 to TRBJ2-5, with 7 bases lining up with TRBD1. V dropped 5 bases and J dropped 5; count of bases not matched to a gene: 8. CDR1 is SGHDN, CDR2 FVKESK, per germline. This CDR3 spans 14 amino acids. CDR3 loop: CASSIRQGWETQYF. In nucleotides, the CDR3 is TGTGCCAGCAGCATCCGACAGGGTTGGGAGACCCAGTACTTC.

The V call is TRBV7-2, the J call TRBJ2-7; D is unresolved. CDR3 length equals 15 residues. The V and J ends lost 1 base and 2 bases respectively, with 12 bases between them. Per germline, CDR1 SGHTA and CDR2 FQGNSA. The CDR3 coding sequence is TGTGCCAGCAGCTTAGTTGTCGGCAGTACCTACGAGCAGTACTTC. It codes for CASSLVVGSTYEQYF.

DNA for the CDR3: TGTGCCAGCAGCTTTGAAGGGGGCCCTAGCACAGATACGCAGTATTTT. This sequence encodes CASSFEGGPSTDTQYF. This chain connects TRBV7-9 to TRBJ2-3; TRBD1 aligns across 7 bases. The junction had 6 bases not matched to a gene; V was cut back by 3 bases and J by 0 bases. The CDR3 length is 16 residues. Germline-derived CDR1 and CDR2 are SEHNR and FQNEAQ (reference sequence).

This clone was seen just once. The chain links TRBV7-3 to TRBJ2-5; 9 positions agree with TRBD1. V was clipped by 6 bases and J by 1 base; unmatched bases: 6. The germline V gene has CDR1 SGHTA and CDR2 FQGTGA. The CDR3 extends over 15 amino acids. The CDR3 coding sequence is TGTGCCAGCAGTCGGGGACAGGGTTTCCAAGAGACCCAGTACTTC. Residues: CASSRGQGFQETQYF.

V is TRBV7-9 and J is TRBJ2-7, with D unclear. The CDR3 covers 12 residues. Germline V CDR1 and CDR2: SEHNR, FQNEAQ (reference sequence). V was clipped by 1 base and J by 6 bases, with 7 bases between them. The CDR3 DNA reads TGTGCCAGCAGCTTAGTGGTCGGCGAGCAGTACTTC. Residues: CASSLVVGEQYF.

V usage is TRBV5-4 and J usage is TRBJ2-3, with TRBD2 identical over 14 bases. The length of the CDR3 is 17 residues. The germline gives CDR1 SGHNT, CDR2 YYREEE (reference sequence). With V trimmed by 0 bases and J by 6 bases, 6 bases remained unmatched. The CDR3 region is CASSLARLAGGRDTQYF. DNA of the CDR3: TGTGCCAGCAGCTTGGCCCGACTAGCGGGGGGGCGGGATACGCAGTATTTT. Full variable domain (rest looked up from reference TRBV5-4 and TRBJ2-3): ETGVTQSPTHLIKTRGQQVTLRCSSQSGHNTVSWYQQALGQGPQFIFQYYREEENGRGNFPPRFSGLQFPNYSSELNVNALELDDSALYLCASSLARLAGGRDTQYFGPGTRLTVL.

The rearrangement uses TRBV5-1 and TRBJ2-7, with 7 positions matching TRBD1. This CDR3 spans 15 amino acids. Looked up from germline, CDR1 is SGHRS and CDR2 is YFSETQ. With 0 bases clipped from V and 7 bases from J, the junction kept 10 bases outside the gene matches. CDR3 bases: TGCGCCAGCAGCTTGGCTTTGGGACAGAAACCTGAGCAGTACTTC. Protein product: CASSLALGQKPEQYF. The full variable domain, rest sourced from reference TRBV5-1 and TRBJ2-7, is KAGVTQTPRYLIKTRGQQVTLSCSPISGHRSVSWYQQTPGQGLQFLFEYFSETQRNKGNFPGRFSGRQFSNSRSEMNVSTLELGDSALYLCASSLALGQKPEQYFGPGTRLTVT.

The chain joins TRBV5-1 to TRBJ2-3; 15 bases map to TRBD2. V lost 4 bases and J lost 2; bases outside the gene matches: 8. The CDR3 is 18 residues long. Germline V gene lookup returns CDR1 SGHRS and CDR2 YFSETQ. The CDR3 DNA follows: TGCGCCAGCAGCACGGGACTAGCGGGGGGACAACACACAGATACGCAGTATTTT. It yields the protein CASSTGLAGGQHTDTQYF.

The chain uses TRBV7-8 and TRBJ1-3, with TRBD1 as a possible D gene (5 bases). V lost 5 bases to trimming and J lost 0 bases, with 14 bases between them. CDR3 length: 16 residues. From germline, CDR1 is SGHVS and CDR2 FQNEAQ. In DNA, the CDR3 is TGTGCCAGCAGCCGACGGGACTTACCCTCTGGAAACACCATATATTTT. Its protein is CASSRRDLPSGNTIYF.

The DNA for the CDR3 is TGTGCCGGTACACGGGACAGGCGCGGATTGGGCTACACCTTC. Translating gives CAGTRDRRGLGYTF. The rearrangement joins TRBV6-5 to TRBJ1-2; TRBD1 agrees at 8 bases. Germline lookup yields CDR1 MNHEY and CDR2 SVGAGI. CDR3 length: 14 residues. The V segment lost 11 bases and the J segment 8 bases; nucleotides outside the gene matches: 16.